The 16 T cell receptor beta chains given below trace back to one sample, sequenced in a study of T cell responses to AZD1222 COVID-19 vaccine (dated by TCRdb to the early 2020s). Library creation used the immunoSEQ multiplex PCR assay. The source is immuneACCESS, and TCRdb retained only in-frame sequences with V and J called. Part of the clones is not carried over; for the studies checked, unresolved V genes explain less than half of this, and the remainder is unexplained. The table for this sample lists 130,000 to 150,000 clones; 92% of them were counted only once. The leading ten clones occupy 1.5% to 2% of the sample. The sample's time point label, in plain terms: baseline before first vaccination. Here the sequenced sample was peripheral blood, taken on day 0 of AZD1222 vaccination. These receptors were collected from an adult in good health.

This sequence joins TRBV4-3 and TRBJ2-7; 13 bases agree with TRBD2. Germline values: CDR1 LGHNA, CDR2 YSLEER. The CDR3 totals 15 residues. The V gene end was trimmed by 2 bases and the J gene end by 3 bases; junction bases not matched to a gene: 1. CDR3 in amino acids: CASSQRLAGGYEQYF. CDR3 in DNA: TGCGCCAGCAGCCAACGACTAGCGGGGGGCTACGAGCAGTACTTC.

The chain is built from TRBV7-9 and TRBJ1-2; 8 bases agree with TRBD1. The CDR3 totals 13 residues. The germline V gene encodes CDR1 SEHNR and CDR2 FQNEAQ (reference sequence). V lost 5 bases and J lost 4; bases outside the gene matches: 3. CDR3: CASSHGTGYGYTF. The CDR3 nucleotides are TGTGCCAGCAGCCATGGGACAGGCTATGGCTACACCTTC.

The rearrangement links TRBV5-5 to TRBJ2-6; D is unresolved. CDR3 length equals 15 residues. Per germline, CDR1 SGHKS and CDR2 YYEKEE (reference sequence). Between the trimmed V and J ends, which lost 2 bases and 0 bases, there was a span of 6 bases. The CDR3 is CASSFVGSGANVLTF. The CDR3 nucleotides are TGTGCCAGCAGCTTTGTCGGCTCTGGGGCCAACGTCCTGACTTTC. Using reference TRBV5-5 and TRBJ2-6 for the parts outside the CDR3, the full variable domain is DAGVTQSPTHLIKTRGQQVTLRCSPISGHKSVSWYQQVLGQGPQFIFQYYEKEERGRGNFPDRFSARQFPNYSSELNVNALLLGDSALYLCASSFVGSGANVLTFGAGSRLTVL.

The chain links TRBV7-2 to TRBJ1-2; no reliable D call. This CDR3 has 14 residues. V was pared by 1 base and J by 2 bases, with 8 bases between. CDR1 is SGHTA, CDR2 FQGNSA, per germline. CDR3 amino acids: CASSLGPGNYGYTF. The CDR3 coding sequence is TGTGCCAGCAGCTTAGGGCCGGGGAACTATGGCTACACCTTC. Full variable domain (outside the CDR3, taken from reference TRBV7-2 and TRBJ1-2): GAGVSQSPSNKVTEKGKDVELRCDPISGHTALYWYRQSLGQGLEFLIYFQGNSAPDKSGLPSDRFSAERTGGSVSTLTIQRTQQEDSAVYLCASSLGPGNYGYTFGSGTRLTVV.

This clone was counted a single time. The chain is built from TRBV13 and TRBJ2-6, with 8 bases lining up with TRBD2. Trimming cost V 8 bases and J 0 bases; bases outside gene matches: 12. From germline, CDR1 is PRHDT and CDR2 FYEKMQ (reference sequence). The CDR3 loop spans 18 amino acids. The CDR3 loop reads CASDRRGDIPSGANVLTF. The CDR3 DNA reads TGTGCCAGCGACAGGCGGGGGGACATTCCCTCTGGGGCCAACGTCCTGACTTTC.

CDR3 region: CASNTRGRGVQPQHF. The CDR3, as DNA: TGTGCCAGTAATACCCGAGGGAGAGGGGTGCAGCCCCAGCATTTT. The rearrangement uses TRBV19 and TRBJ1-5; tentative D call: TRBD1 (5 bases). This CDR3 comprises 15 residues. Germline-derived CDR1 and CDR2 are LNHDA and SQIVND (reference sequence). The V end was cut by 7 bases, the J end by 7 bases, with 20 bases between. Filled out from reference TRBV19 and TRBJ1-5, the complete variable domain reads DGGITQSPKYLFRKEGQNVTLSCEQNLNHDAMYWYRQDPGQGLRLIYYSQIVNDFQKGDIAEGYSVSREKKESFPLTVTSAQKNPTAFYLCASNTRGRGVQPQHFGDGTRLSIL.

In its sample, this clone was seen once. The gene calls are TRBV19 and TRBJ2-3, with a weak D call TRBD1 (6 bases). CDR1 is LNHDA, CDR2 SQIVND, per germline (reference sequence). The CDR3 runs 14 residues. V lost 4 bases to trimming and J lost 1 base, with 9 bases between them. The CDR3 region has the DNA TGTGCCAGTAGTACAAGACAGGGCACAGATACGCAGTATTTT. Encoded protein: CASSTRQGTDTQYF.

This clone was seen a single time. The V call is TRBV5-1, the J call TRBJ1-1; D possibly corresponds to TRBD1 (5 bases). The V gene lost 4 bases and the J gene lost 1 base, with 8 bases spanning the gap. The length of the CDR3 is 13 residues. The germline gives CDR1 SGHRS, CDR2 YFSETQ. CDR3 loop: CASSMTENTEAFF. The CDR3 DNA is TGCGCCAGCAGCATGACAGAGAACACTGAAGCTTTCTTT.

The CDR3 DNA reads as TGCGCCAGCCCCGGGCAGGGGCCAGATACGCAGTATTTT. Protein sequence: CASPGQGPDTQYF. The chain couples TRBV23-1 to TRBJ2-3; D may be TRBD1 (6 bases). TRBV23-1 is an ORF, with its function uncertain. The CDR3 spans 13 residues. V shed 8 bases and J shed 4 bases, with 13 bases lying between them.

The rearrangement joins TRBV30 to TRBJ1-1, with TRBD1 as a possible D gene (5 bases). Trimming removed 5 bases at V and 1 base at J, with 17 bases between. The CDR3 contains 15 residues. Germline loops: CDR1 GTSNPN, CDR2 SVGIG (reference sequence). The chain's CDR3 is CAWADSLVWNTEAFF. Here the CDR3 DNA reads TGTGCCTGGGCCGACAGCCTGGTTTGGAACACTGAAGCTTTCTTT.

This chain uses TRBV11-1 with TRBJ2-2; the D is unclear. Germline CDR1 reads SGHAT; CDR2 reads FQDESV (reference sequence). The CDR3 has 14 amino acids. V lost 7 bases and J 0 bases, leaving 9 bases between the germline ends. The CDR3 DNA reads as TGTGCCAGCATCCATGAACCGAACACCGGGGAGCTGTTTTTT. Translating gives CASIHEPNTGELFF.

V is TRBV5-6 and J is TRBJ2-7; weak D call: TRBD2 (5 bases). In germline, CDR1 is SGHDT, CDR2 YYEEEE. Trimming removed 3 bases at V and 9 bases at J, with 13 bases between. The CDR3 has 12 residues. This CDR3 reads CASSSGTAGQYF. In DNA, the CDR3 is TGTGCCAGCAGCTCTGGCACCGCGGGGCAGTACTTC.

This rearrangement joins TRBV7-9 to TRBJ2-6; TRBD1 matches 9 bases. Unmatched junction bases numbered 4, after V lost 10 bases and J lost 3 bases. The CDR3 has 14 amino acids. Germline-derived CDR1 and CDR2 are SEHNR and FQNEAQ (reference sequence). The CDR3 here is CAKTGGSGANVLTF. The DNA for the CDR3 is TGTGCCAAAACAGGGGGCAGTGGGGCCAACGTCCTGACTTTC.

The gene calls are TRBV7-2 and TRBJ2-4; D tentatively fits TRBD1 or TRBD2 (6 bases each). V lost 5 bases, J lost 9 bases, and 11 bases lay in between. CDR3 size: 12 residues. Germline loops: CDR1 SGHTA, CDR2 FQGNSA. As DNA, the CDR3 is TGTGCCAGCAGCATTACGGGGGCCATTCAGTACTTC. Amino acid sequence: CASSITGAIQYF.

For the CDR3, the DNA is TGTGCCAGCAGCTCCTTGCCGGGCGAGCAGTACTTC. Protein sequence: CASSSLPGEQYF. The chain joins TRBV5-6 to TRBJ2-7; unclear D gene. The CDR3 contains 12 residues. V was trimmed by 3 bases and J by 6 bases, leaving 10 bases between them. Germline values: CDR1 SGHDT, CDR2 YYEEEE.

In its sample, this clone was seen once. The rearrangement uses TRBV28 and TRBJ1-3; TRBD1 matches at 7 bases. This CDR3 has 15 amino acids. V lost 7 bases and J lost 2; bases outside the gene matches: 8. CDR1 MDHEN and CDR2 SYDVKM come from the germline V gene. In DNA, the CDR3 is TGTGCCAGCACCACTCCGGACAGGACTGGAAACACCATATATTTT. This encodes CASTTPDRTGNTIYF.